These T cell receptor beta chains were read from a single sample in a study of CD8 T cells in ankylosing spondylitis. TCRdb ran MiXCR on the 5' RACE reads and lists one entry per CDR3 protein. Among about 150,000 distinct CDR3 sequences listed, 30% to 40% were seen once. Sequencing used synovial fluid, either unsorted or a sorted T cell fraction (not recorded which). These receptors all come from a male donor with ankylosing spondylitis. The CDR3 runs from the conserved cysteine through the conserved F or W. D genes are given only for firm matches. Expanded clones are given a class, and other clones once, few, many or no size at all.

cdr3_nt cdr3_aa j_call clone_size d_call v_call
TGTGCCAGCAGGTCCAGGTCCTCCTACGAGCAGTACTTC CASRSRSSYEQYF TRBJ2-7 NA NA TRBV12-3/TRBV12-4
TGCTGTTCTAGACTCCGGGACAGGGGGAAAGGGGTCACTGAAGCTTTCTTT CCSRLRDRGKGVTEAFF TRBJ1-1 NA TRBD1 TRBV20-1
TGTGCCAGCAGTCGGAGGGCCTGGGGCACAGATACGCAGTATTTT CASSRRAWGTDTQYF TRBJ2-3 NA NA TRBV6-1
TGTGCCAGCAGCTCTCCGCGACAGGGGGCCTACAATGAGCAGTTCTTC CASSSPRQGAYNEQFF TRBJ2-1 NA TRBD1 TRBV7-9
TGTGCCAGCAGCCCTGAGGGAGGAGCCACGGGGCAAACGTACACAGATACGCAGTATTTT CASSPEGGATGQTYTDTQYF TRBJ2-3 NA NA TRBV11-1
TGTGCCAGCAGCCGGACCTACGGAGATACGCAGTATTTT CASSRTYGDTQYF TRBJ2-3 few NA TRBV6-4
TGTGCCAGCAGCTTCGACTACAGGGACTACACCTTC CASSFDYRDYTF TRBJ1-2 once NA TRBV7-2
TGCAGTGCCGCTAGCGGATGGGCCGATACGCAGTATTTT CSAASGWADTQYF TRBJ2-3 NA TRBD2 TRBV20-1
TGTGCCAGTTGGACTTCTAATCAGCCCCAGCATTTT CASWTSNQPQHF TRBJ1-5 few NA TRBV28
TGTGCCAGCACCCCGGGGGGGGGAGAGACCCAGTACTTC CASTPGGGETQYF TRBJ2-5 NA TRBD2 TRBV12-3/TRBV12-4
TGCAGTGCTAACCCAGGAGCGGACTATGGCTACACCTTC CSANPGADYGYTF TRBJ1-2 many NA TRBV20-1
TGCAGCGTTGAGGAGGTTGTCTCAGTGCTTGGTGAAGCTTTCTTT CSVEEVVSVLGEAFF TRBJ1-1 NA NA TRBV29-1
TGTGCCATCAGTGGGGACAGTCTGTACGAGCAGTACTTC CAISGDSLYEQYF TRBJ2-7 NA TRBD1 TRBV10-3
TGTGCCAGCAGCGCGGACAGTCCTTATTCACCCCTCCACTTT CASSADSPYSPLHF TRBJ1-6 NA NA TRBV7-6
TGTGCCAGCAGCTTTCCCCCGCCCCACTCTGGGGCCAACGTCCTGACTTTC CASSFPPPHSGANVLTF TRBJ2-6 NA NA TRBV11-3
TGTGCCAGCAGGGCGACAGGGGCCCTCTCTGGGGCCAACGTCCTGACTTTC CASRATGALSGANVLTF TRBJ2-6 NA TRBD1 TRBV12-3/TRBV12-4
TGTGCCACCAGCAGGACGATCGACTCCTACGAGCAGTACTTC CATSRTIDSYEQYF TRBJ2-7 few NA TRBV15
TGTGCCAGCTCCTGGAGGGGGGGCGACGAGCAGTACTTC CASSWRGGDEQYF TRBJ2-7 few NA TRBV27
TGTGCCTGTACCATAGGCGGGAATCTGGCCCGGGGCTACACCTTC CACTIGGNLARGYTF TRBJ1-2 NA NA TRBV30
TGTGCCAGCTCATTAGATTACAGGGGAGATCAGCCCCAGCATTTT CASSLDYRGDQPQHF TRBJ1-5 NA TRBD1 TRBV18
TGCAGTGCCTTCCCGCCGGGGCCCTTGAACACTGAAGCTTTCTTT CSAFPPGPLNTEAFF TRBJ1-1 NA NA TRBV20-1
TGCAGTGCCCCGACTAGCTCGGAGACCCAGTACTTC CSAPTSSETQYF TRBJ2-5 NA TRBD2 TRBV20-1
TGTGCCACCAGCACTCGACCCAACACCGGGGAGCTGTTTTTT CATSTRPNTGELFF TRBJ2-2 NA NA TRBV15
TGTGCCAGCATCCCGAGAGGGACTAGCGGGAGGTACCAAGAGACCCAGTACTTC CASIPRGTSGRYQETQYF TRBJ2-5 NA TRBD2 TRBV6-1
TGTGCCAGCAGCTTTTGGGTCGGGGACTCCAATCTTAGGAACTCTGGGGCCAACGTCCTGACTTTC CASSFWVGDSNLRNSGANVLTF TRBJ2-6 few NA TRBV7-2
TGTGCCGGTACGGGACAGGGTCTCCCCAATGAGCAGTTCTTC CAGTGQGLPNEQFF TRBJ2-1 once TRBD1 TRBV7-9
TGTGCCAGCAGTTTGAGCTCGGGGTCTGGCTACACCTTC CASSLSSGSGYTF TRBJ1-2 few NA TRBV12-3/TRBV12-4
TGTGCCAGCAGCGTAGCTTCCGGGGCCAACGTCCTGACTTTC CASSVASGANVLTF TRBJ2-6 few NA TRBV9
TGTGCCAGCGGGTTATCAGATACGCAGTATTTT CASGLSDTQYF TRBJ2-3 NA NA TRBV28
TGTGCCAGCAGCTCCACGGACAGGGGCCTACTCTATGGCTACACCTTC CASSSTDRGLLYGYTF TRBJ1-2 NA TRBD1 TRBV7-2
TGCGCCAGCAGCCTGACGACAGGGCAGAACTATGGCTACACCTTC CASSLTTGQNYGYTF TRBJ1-2 NA TRBD1 TRBV5-1
TGCAGTGCAAATGCAGTGATGGAAAATGAAAAACTGTTTTTT CSANAVMENEKLFF TRBJ1-4 NA NA TRBV20-1
TGTGCCATCAGTGATAGTGGGCAGGCTAACTCCTACGAGCAGTACTTC CAISDSGQANSYEQYF TRBJ2-7 NA NA TRBV10-3
TGCGCCAGCAGCCACGCTTATTCTAGCGTGGCAGATACGCAGTATTTT CASSHAYSSVADTQYF TRBJ2-3 NA NA TRBV4-1
TGTGCCAGCAGGGCAGTGCCTAGCAATCAGCCCCAGCATTTT CASRAVPSNQPQHF TRBJ1-5 few NA TRBV6-2/TRBV6-3
TGTGCCAGCAGCATGACAGGGGTCACTGGCTACACCTTC CASSMTGVTGYTF TRBJ1-2 NA TRBD1 TRBV27
TGTGCCAGCAGCCGAGGGGTAGCGGGGTGGGAGCAGTACTTC CASSRGVAGWEQYF TRBJ2-7 few TRBD2 TRBV12-3/TRBV12-4
TGCAGTGCTAGACCTAGCGGGAGAAGAGATACGCAGTATTTT CSARPSGRRDTQYF TRBJ2-3 few TRBD2 TRBV20-1
TGTGCCAGCAGCCTGGGACATTCCTACGAGCAGTACTTC CASSLGHSYEQYF TRBJ2-7 NA NA TRBV3-1
TGTGCCAGCAGCCCCGGGACAGGGGTAGGAAACACCATATATTTT CASSPGTGVGNTIYF TRBJ1-3 NA TRBD1 TRBV7-2
TGTGCCAGCAGCTTGGCCCCAACCGGGACAGGGGATTCCTACGAGCAGTACTTC CASSLAPTGTGDSYEQYF TRBJ2-7 once TRBD1 TRBV5-6
TGTGCCAGCAGCGCCGCACGGGTTCCCCGGTCTGAGCAGTTCTTC CASSAARVPRSEQFF TRBJ2-1 few NA TRBV9
TGCAGCGGTTCAACCATGGGGGGGGGAGCGGAGGTCACAGATACGCAGTATTTT CSGSTMGGGAEVTDTQYF TRBJ2-3 NA TRBD2 TRBV29-1
TGTGCCAGCAGTCGGAGGGACTCGACCTCTGGGGCCAACGTCCTGACTTTC CASSRRDSTSGANVLTF TRBJ2-6 few NA TRBV2
TGTGCCAGCAGTCCCCGGACTAGCGGAGCGAACATTCAGTACTTC CASSPRTSGANIQYF TRBJ2-4 NA TRBD2 TRBV2
TGTGCCAGCAGTCCGGACAGGGTACGGGAGACCCAGTACTTC CASSPDRVRETQYF TRBJ2-5 few TRBD1 TRBV27
TGTGCCAGCACTCCCCTCCTGAACACCGGGGAGCTGTTTTTT CASTPLLNTGELFF TRBJ2-2 NA NA TRBV7-9
TGTGCCAGCAGTCCTAGCGGGAGGACCATCTACGAGCAGTACTTC CASSPSGRTIYEQYF TRBJ2-7 few TRBD2 TRBV28
TGTGCCAGCTCACCACGGGTGACGGCAGAGACCCAGTACTTC CASSPRVTAETQYF TRBJ2-5 NA NA TRBV18
TGTGCCAGCAGCTATCAGTTGTACGAGCAGTACTTC CASSYQLYEQYF TRBJ2-7 many NA TRBV28
TGTGCCAGCAGCGTCGGTAGACAGGGGGTAGGCTACACCTTC CASSVGRQGVGYTF TRBJ1-2 NA TRBD1 TRBV9
TGTGCCAGCAGTGAAGCGCTAGGCAGCTTCACAGATACGCAGTATTTT CASSEALGSFTDTQYF TRBJ2-3 NA NA TRBV6-1
TGTGCCAGCAGTCCAAGGGGACGCTCGGCCAAAAACATTCAGTACTTC CASSPRGRSAKNIQYF TRBJ2-4 many NA TRBV28
TGTGCCAGCAGTTCTGGGATAAGCGAGCAGTACTTC CASSSGISEQYF TRBJ2-7 NA NA TRBV28
TGTGCCAGCAGTGACAGGGGGGTCTTGGGCAATCAGCCCCAGCATTTT CASSDRGVLGNQPQHF TRBJ1-5 NA TRBD1 TRBV2
TGTGCCAGCACCCGAAGAGGGGGAAATCAGCCCCAGCATTTT CASTRRGGNQPQHF TRBJ1-5 NA NA TRBV5-6
TGTGCCAGCAGCGCAAGTCCGAGCTCTGGAAACACCATATATTTT CASSASPSSGNTIYF TRBJ1-3 few NA TRBV5-5
TGTGCCAGCAGTTTTACGGACAGTAAGCACAATGAGCAGTTCTTC CASSFTDSKHNEQFF TRBJ2-1 many NA TRBV12-3/TRBV12-4
TGTGCCAGCAGTTTACCCGCCCCCTCTAGCGGGAGCTCCTACGAGCAGTACTTC CASSLPAPSSGSSYEQYF TRBJ2-7 NA TRBD2 TRBV28